This passage covers 13 T cell receptor beta chains from one sample sequenced in a study of metastatic and nonmetastatic thyroid tumors. No patient received treatment before thyroid surgery. From the PCR reads, TCRdb re-called clones with MiXCR. This repertoire shows some 90,000 clones, about 9.1% found once; its top ten account for 8.8%. The sample taken for sequencing was blood. The receptors were gathered from a female donor with papillary thyroid cancer or a benign thyroid nodule (not recorded which). Some clones in this sample may be carry-over from other donors' samples.

The chain carries TRBV7-2 and TRBJ2-1; tentative D call: TRBD2 (5 bases). CDR1 is SGHTA, CDR2 FQGNSA, per germline. Trimming cost V 4 bases and J 2 bases, with 6 bases left between them. The CDR3 is 13 residues long. This CDR3 reads CASSSRAYNEQFF. CDR3 in DNA: TGTGCCAGCAGCTCGAGGGCCTACAATGAGCAGTTCTTC.

In its sample, this clone was seen many times. The V gene is TRBV27, the J gene TRBJ2-2, with D unresolved. This CDR3 contains 13 residues. The germline gives CDR1 MNHEY, CDR2 SMNVEV (reference sequence). Trimming pared 3 bases from V and 0 bases from J, leaving 2 bases between. The CDR3 DNA reads as TGTGCCAGCAGTTTCCCGAACACCGGGGAGCTGTTTTTT. Translated: CASSFPNTGELFF.

This clone has more than one count but fewer than ten. The chain combines TRBV5-1 with TRBJ2-7; 10 bases align to TRBD1. The CDR3 is 14 amino acids. CDR1 is SGHRS and CDR2 is YFSETQ in the germline V gene. The V and J ends lost 5 bases and 2 bases, in that order; junction bases with no gene match: 4. CDR3 in amino acids: CASRLGQGAYEQYF. CDR3 in DNA: TGCGCCAGCAGACTCGGACAGGGGGCCTACGAGCAGTACTTC.

This clone was detected ten times or more. The gene calls are TRBV9 and TRBJ2-3; possibly TRBD2 for D (5 bases). This CDR3 is built from 13 residues. Trimming left V 0 bases short and J 4 bases short, with 6 bases between. Germline loops: CDR1 SGDLS, CDR2 YYNGEE. DNA for the CDR3: TGTGCCAGCAGCGTAGATAGCGCAGATACGCAGTATTTT. This sequence encodes CASSVDSADTQYF.

Note on this clone: One end of the junction fails to match germline, which may point to a read error. V gene TRBV20-1 combines with J gene TRBJ1-3; the D is unclear. The CDR3 runs 10 residues. Per germline, CDR1 DFQATT and CDR2 SNEGSKA (reference sequence). This CDR3 is CSLLGSTIYF. The CDR3 nucleotides are TGCAGTCTCCTAGGAAGCACCATATATTTT.

This clone showed up many times. The chain links TRBV6-1 to TRBJ1-2; unclear D gene. V shed 4 bases and J shed 4 bases, with 13 bases lying between them. CDR3 size: 14 residues. CDR1 MNHNS and CDR2 SASEGT come from the germline V gene. CDR3 nucleotide sequence: TGTGCCAGCAGTGCCTTAGGTGGTTTCTATGGCTACACCTTC. Amino acids: CASSALGGFYGYTF.

This clone was seen repeatedly, ten times or more. J is TRBJ1-5 and V is TRBV6-1, with TRBD1 identical over 10 bases. CDR3 length: 15 amino acids. Germline V lookup: CDR1 MNHNS, CDR2 SASEGT. J gave up 0 bases and V 11 bases, and 7 bases lay outside the gene matches. CDR3 DNA: TGTGCCTCCCGGGACAGGGGCAATAGCAATCAGCCCCAGCATTTT. This codes for CASRDRGNSNQPQHF.

This clone was seen only a few times. The CDR3 loop reads CAWSPGQSTGYTF. CDR3 DNA sequence: TGTGCCTGGAGTCCAGGACAGTCAACAGGCTACACCTTC. The chain joins TRBV30 to TRBJ1-2, with D perhaps matching TRBD1 (6 bases). The CDR3 length is 13 residues. Germline CDR1 and CDR2: GTSNPN and SVGIG (reference sequence). Trimming stripped 2 bases from V and 8 bases from J, with 15 bases between.

This chain links TRBV10-3 with TRBJ1-4; TRBD1 might be the D (5 bases). V lost 6 bases and J 7 bases, leaving 12 bases between the germline ends. The CDR3 covers 13 residues. Germline lookup yields CDR1 ENHRY and CDR2 SYGVKD. The DNA of the CDR3 is TGTGCCATCAGCCAGGGAGGGAGTGAAAAACTGTTTTTT. Translation: CAISQGGSEKLFF.

This clone was observed at least ten times. The rearrangement links TRBV25-1 to TRBJ1-6, with TRBD1 matching 11 bases. The trim removed 4 bases at V and 9 bases at J, leaving 11 bases unmatched. The germline V gene has CDR1 MGHDK and CDR2 SYGVNS. This CDR3 has 17 amino acids. The CDR3 sequence is CASSGGDRGSLTSPLHF. CDR3 coding DNA: TGTGCCAGCAGTGGGGGGGACAGGGGGTCGTTAACTTCACCCCTCCACTTT.

This clone was detected many times. V usage is TRBV20-1 and J usage is TRBJ2-5; 8 nucleotides agree with TRBD2. V lost 1 base, J lost 5 bases, and 6 bases stayed unmatched. CDR1 DFQATT and CDR2 SNEGSKA come from the germline V gene (reference sequence). The CDR3 has 14 residues. The chain's CDR3 is CSARAGGASETQYF. The CDR3 bases are TGCAGTGCTAGAGCCGGGGGGGCCTCCGAGACCCAGTACTTC.

This clone turned up a few times. V is TRBV2 and J is TRBJ1-3, with D uncertain. The CDR3 is 15 residues long. The V end lost 6 bases, the J end lost 0 bases, and 12 bases lay between the germline ends. The germline V gene encodes CDR1 SNHLY and CDR2 FYNNEI. Here the CDR3 DNA reads TGTGCCAGCAGGTGGGAGGTTAGCTCTGGAAACACCATATATTTT. Its protein is CASRWEVSSGNTIYF.

Many counts were recorded for this clone. V usage is TRBV18 and J usage is TRBJ1-1; D ambiguous. The germline V and J ends were trimmed by 0 bases and 0 bases, with 8 bases remaining between them. This CDR3 is built from 15 residues. Germline lookup yields CDR1 KGHSH and CDR2 LQKENI. CDR3 nucleotide sequence: TGTGCCAGCTCACCACCGGGTAAGGTGAACACTGAAGCTTTCTTT. It codes for CASSPPGKVNTEAFF.